Below, 3 T cell receptor beta chains from the same sample are listed, as sequenced in a study of CD8 T cells in Susac syndrome. RNA was extracted with the RNeasy kit, and a quantity of about 0.45 to 1 ug was reverse transcribed using random hexamers. Via MiXCR, TCRdb re-called the immunoSEQ multiplex PCR reads, giving one row per CDR3 protein. The repertoire has about 150,000 distinct CDR3 sequences, about 95% of them found once; the top ten carry around 0.15%. Input material: CD8+ T cells from PBMCs. The receptor source for this set is a human donor with multiple sclerosis.

The J gene is TRBJ2-7, the V gene TRBV7-3; the match to TRBD2 covers 10 bases. This CDR3 region has 13 residues. V gave up 6 bases and J gave up 8 bases; unmatched junction bases: 7. From germline, CDR1 is SGHTA and CDR2 FQGTGA. The CDR3 DNA follows: TGTGCCAGCAGTTCTAGCGGGGGCGGGCAGCAGTACTTC. This gives the protein CASSSSGGGQQYF.

The chain employs TRBV6-1 and TRBJ2-7, with no clear D. The CDR3 is made up of 12 amino acids. V gave up 7 bases and J gave up 1 base, with 8 bases separating them. Germline lookup yields CDR1 MNHNS and CDR2 SASEGT. The CDR3 sequence: CASTLGSYEQYV. In DNA, the CDR3 is TGTGCCAGCACCCTCGGGTCCTACGAGCAGTACGTC.

The chain employs TRBV29-1 and TRBJ1-2; D is ambiguous. Germline lookup yields CDR1 SQVTM and CDR2 ANQGSEA. V was shortened by 1 base and J by 4 bases, with 7 bases between the two germline ends. The length of the CDR3 is 12 residues. In DNA form, the CDR3 reads TGCAGCGTTGAAGGACACGTCTATGGCTACACCTTC. This sequence encodes CSVEGHVYGYTF.